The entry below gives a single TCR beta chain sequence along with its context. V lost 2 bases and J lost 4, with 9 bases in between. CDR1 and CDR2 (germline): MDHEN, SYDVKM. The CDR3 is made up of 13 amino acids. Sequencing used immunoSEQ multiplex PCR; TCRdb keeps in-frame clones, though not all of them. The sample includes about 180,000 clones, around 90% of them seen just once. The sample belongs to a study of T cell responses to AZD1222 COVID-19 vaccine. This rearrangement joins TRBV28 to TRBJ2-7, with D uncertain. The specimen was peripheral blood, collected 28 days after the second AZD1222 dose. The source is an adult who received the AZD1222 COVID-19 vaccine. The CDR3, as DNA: TGTGCCAGCAGTTTACGCTCAGGTTACGAGCAGTACTTC. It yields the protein CASSLRSGYEQYF.